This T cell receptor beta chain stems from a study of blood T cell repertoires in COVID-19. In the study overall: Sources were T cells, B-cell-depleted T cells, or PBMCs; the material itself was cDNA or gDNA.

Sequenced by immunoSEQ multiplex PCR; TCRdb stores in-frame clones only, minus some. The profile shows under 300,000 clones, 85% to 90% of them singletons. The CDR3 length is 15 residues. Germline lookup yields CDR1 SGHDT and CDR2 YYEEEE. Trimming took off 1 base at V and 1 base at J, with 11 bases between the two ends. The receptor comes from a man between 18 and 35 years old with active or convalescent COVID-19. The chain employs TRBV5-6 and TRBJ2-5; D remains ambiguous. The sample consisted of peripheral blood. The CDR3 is CASSLRVGFQETQYF. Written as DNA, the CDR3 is TGTGCCAGCAGCTTGCGGGTTGGTTTCCAAGAGACCCAGTACTTC. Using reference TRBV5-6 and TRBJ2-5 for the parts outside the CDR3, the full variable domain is DAGVTQSPTHLIKTRGQQVTLRCSPKSGHDTVSWYQQALGQGPQFIFQYYEEEERQRGNFPDRFSGHQFPNYSSELNVNALLLGDSALYLCASSLRVGFQETQYFGPGTRLLVL.